This T cell receptor beta chain was found in a study of shared T cell receptors in the human thymus listed by TCRdb under 2021. For context, the study as a whole: The study examined how self-reactive, shared T-cell receptor alpha chains are generated in the human thymus.

The library was prepared using the immunoSEQ multiplex PCR assay. TCRdb stores this immuneACCESS table with in-frame sequences only. Part of the clones is absent; in the studies checked, under half of the shortfall reflects unresolved V genes, and no reason is known for the rest. The sample has hundreds of thousands of clones on record, approximately 87% of them singletons. Of the sample, about 0.0094% is held by the ten largest clones. Note on this clone: This clone's antigen is unknown. The record has no base qualities; no much larger clone is one base away.

Trimming costs V 5 bases and J 0 bases, and their ends lie 9 bases apart. CDR1 and CDR2 are read off the germline V gene (reference sequence) as SGHKS and YYEKEE. From the cysteine up to the phenylalanine, the CDR3 has a length of 14 residues. The kept DNA is CDR3 alone, 42 bases in frame from the first base. These data were also reused for a study on human thymus T cells. The second study's authors report: Donors were immunologically healthy infants undergoing open corrective cardiac surgery for congenital heart defects in Finland. Thymus tissue was obtained as surgical resects removed during corrective cardiac surgery. Biased V and J gene segment usage appeared to be present in both thymic and peripheral blood repertoires. Highly overlapping thymic TCR repertoires among unrelated individuals were reported in the related research. The study described the TCR alpha and beta repertoires in roughly 8 infant thymus samples and a few matching peripheral blood samples. The infant donors were roughly 6 to 250 days old, and the cohort included several males and a couple of females. Thymocytes were released mechanically from tissue and stored at -70 °C as pellets of roughly 8.5-32 million cells. A QIAsymphony instrument was used to extract genomic DNA from frozen cell pellets. The immunoSEQ multiplex PCR assay was used to amplify the TCRB and TCRAD loci from a standardized quantity of quality-controlled genomic DNA. The V(D)J region was spanned by amplicons of a length sufficient to cover the CDR3 and to identify V and J genes. The amplicons were sequenced on an Illumina platform via the commercial immunoSEQ service. Primer bias and sequencing errors were corrected using previously described methods, and TCRAD and TCRB definitions followed the IMGT database. Analysis of the repertoires was done with immunoSEQ Analyzer 3.0 and VDJTools and included basic statistics, V/J segment usage, diversity estimates, rarefaction and pairwise overlap. Chao1, ChaoE, Efron-Thisted, Shannon and inverse Simpson indices were used to estimate diversity, which was also estimated on datasets down-sampled to the smallest sample. Repertoire overlap was assessed by strict matching of CDR3 nucleotide sequence, V gene and J gene, and clustering was done by Jaccard-based multidimensional scaling. Thymus samples yielded on average about 810,000 unique TCRB clonotypes, compared with 80,000 to 95,000 from blood samples.

Sequenced: thymocytes. The receptor was derived from a boy less than two years old with a congenital heart defect. Donor details come from another sample of the same person, matched by shared clones. The rearrangement joined TRBV5-5 to TRBJ2-1, with no confident D gene call. For the CDR3, the sequence is CASSNESSYNEQFF. The nucleotides are TGTGCCAGCAGTAATGAGAGCTCCTACAATGAGCAGTTCTTC.